This TCR beta chain was retrieved from a study of beta chain features in type 1 diabetes (dated by TCRdb to the late 2010s). In terms of the full investigation: Mean age, gender distribution, total cell number and subset yield were not different between patients and healthy donors. Across all samples, approximately 98,000,000 sorted cells were examined, and cell number per subset correlated strongly with RNA yield. The study compared the TCRB repertoires of sorted circulating CD4+ T cell subsets in recently diagnosed type 1 diabetes patients with those in matched healthy donors. Naive and central memory subsets were obtained from all 30 or so donors, but regulatory and stem cell-like memory subsets were isolated from only 8 patients and roughly eight healthy donors. On the study overall, not on this receptor specifically: The naive, central memory and regulatory TCRB repertoires appeared to resemble one another more closely among patients than among healthy donors. Only small numbers of individuals were included in the HLA sub-analyses, which left unresolved whether HLA type had any influence on TCRB rearrangement. Patients with type 1 diabetes made fewer insertions and deleted more nucleotides at VDJ recombination sites, implying thymic rearrangement abnormalities. Because cDNA was sequenced instead of genomic DNA, activated cells with high expression could be over-represented, although the groups did not differ in activation or CD3 levels. PCR may preferentially amplify shorter templates, but because patient and control samples were amplified and corrected together, any resulting skew would affect both groups equally. A moderate but significant shortening of TCRB CDR3 length was observed in type 1 diabetes patients in all four CD4+ subsets.

CDR1 and CDR2 are read off the germline V gene as SQVTM and ANQGSEA. The cysteine opens and the phenylalanine closes a CDR3 of 15 amino acids. The retained sequence is limited to the CDR3, 45 bases, with the frame set at the first base. Compared with germline, V lacks 4 bases and J lacks 7 bases; bases without a gene match: 7. Each donor gave one peripheral blood draw, averaging roughly 100 mL, which was collected into heparinised tubes. A BD FACSAria II was used to sort naive, central memory, regulatory and stem cell-like memory CD4+ T cells with a panel that included CD45RO, CCR7, CD25, CD127, CD95 and CD27. A purity above 98% was achieved for all sorted populations. PBMCs were isolated right away by Lymphoprep density gradient centrifugation and were stained directly, without culture. To minimize batch effects, samples were stained and sorted in pairs, one healthy donor with one patient per experiment.

With regard to this clone: The antigen it recognizes is unknown. No base quality values were provided; no much bigger clone lies one nucleotide off.

The High Capacity cDNA Reverse Transcription Kit was used to reverse transcribe all of the isolated RNA, meaning that expressed TCRB transcripts were what got sequenced. Deep immunoSEQ sequencing was applied to naive, central memory and regulatory T cell samples, giving an average of around 4 million total reads per sample. After sorted cells were lysed in RLT buffer, RNA was extracted with DNase-treated RNeasy Micro or Mini kits, with the choice depending on cell number. To prevent cross-contamination, each cell subset was processed individually, whereas patient and healthy donor samples were processed jointly. The immunoSEQ multiplex PCR was used to amplify TCRB sequences from cDNA, generating 87-bp fragments that spanned the CDR3 region. Amplicons were sequenced on the Illumina HiSeq platform. The authors' pipeline ran thus. PCR bias was computationally corrected using synthetic template baselines, reads within Hamming distance 2 were collapsed, and singletons that could not be merged were discarded. Reads were aligned to IMGT to assign V, D and J genes, CDR3 length, and insertions or deletions at six rearrangement sites. Within each subset, clonotype counts were normalized to the number of sorted cells before true diversity and Gini coefficients were calculated with the tcR R package. The overlap coefficient, calculated on TCRB nucleotide sequences, was used to quantify repertoire sharing. Out-of-frame TCRB sequences from naive cells were analyzed to stand in for the pre-selection repertoire. The source is immuneACCESS, and TCRdb retained only in-frame sequences with V and J called. Part of the clones is not carried over; for the studies checked, unresolved V genes explain less than half of this, and the remainder is unexplained. V and J calls and clone size follow that table, whereas D and trimming were derived from the DNA. The sample records about 250,000 clones, roughly 14% of which are singletons. The ten top clones hold about 0.027% of the sample.

This receptor was identified in a woman aged 40 to 55 in good health. The sequencing sample was made of naive CD4+ T cells from blood. The cell subset or site label of this sample denotes: true naive CD4+ T cells. In this chain, TRBV29-1 is recombined with TRBJ2-1; 13 middle bases align to TRBD2. The CDR3 region has the sequence CSVVGKTSGGNEQFF. The nucleotides read TGCAGCGTTGTTGGCAAGACTAGCGGGGGGAATGAGCAGTTCTTC.